This TCR beta chain derives from a study of blood T cell repertoires in COVID-19. Method: immunoSEQ multiplex PCR; TCRdb's copy keeps in-frame clones and lacks some. The repertoire consists of 75,000 to 95,000 clones, with 87% occurring once and the leading ten covering 5.4%. J lost 2 bases, V lost 5 bases, and 5 bases had no gene match. The CDR3 is 13 residues long. Germline values: CDR1 GTSNPN, CDR2 SVGIG (reference sequence). The chain recombines TRBV30 with TRBJ1-2, with 7 positions matching TRBD1. The clonotype originates from a man in his fifties or sixties with acute or convalescent COVID-19. What was sequenced was peripheral blood. The CDR3 DNA is TGTGCCTGGCACGGGACAGAGAACTATGGCTACACCTTC. It translates to CAWHGTENYGYTF.